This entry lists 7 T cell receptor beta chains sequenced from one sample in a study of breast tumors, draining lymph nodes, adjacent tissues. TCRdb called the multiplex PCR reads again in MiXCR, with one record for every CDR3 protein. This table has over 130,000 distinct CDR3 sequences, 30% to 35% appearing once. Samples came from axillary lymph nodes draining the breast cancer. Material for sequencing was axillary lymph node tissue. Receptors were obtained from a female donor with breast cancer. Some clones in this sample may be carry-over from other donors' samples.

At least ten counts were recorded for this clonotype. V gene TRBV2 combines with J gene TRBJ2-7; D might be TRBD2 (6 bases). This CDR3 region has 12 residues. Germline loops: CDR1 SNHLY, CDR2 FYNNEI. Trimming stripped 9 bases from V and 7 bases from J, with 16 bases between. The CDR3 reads CARGSFGGEQYF. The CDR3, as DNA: TGTGCCAGGGGGAGCTTCGGGGGTGAGCAGTACTTC.

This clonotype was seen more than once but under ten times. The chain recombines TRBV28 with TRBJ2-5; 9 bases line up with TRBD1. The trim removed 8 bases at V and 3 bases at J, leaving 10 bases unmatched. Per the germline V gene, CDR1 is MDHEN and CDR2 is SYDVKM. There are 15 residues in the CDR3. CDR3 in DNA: TGTGCCAGCGCCCCGCCACAGGGGGCGAAAGAGACCCAGTACTTC. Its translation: CASAPPQGAKETQYF. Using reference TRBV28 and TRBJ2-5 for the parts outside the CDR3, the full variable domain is DVKVTQSSRYLVKRTGEKVFLECVQDMDHENMFWYRQDPGLGLRLIYFSYDVKMKEKGDIPEGYSVSREKKERFSLILESASTNQTSMYLCASAPPQGAKETQYFGPGTRLLVL.

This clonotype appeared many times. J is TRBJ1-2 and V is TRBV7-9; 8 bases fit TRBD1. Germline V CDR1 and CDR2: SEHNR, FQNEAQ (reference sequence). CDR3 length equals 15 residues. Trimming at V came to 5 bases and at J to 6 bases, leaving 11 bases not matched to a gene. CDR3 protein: CASSHNGQGLDGYTF. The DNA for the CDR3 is TGTGCCAGCAGCCATAACGGACAGGGTCTCGATGGCTACACCTTC.

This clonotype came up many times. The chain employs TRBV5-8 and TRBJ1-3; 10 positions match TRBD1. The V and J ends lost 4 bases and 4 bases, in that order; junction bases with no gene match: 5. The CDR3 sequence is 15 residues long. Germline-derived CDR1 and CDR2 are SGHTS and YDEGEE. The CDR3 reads CASSRGQGTGNTIYF. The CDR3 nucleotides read TGTGCCAGCAGCCGGGGACAGGGGACAGGAAACACCATATATTTT.

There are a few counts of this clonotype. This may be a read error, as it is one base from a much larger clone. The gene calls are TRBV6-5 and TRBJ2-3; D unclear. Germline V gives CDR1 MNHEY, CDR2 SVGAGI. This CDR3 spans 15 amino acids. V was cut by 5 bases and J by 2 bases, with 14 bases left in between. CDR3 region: CASSHGNTNTDTQYF. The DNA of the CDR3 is TGTGCCAGCAGTCACGGCAATACAAACACAGATACGCAGTATTTT.

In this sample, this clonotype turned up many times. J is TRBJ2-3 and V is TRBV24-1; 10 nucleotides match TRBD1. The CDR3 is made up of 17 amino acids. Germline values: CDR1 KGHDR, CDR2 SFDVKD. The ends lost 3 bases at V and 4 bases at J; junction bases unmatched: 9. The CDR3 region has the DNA TGTGCCACCAGTGATCCCACCGGGACAGGGGAGTCAGATACGCAGTATTTT. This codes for CATSDPTGTGESDTQYF.

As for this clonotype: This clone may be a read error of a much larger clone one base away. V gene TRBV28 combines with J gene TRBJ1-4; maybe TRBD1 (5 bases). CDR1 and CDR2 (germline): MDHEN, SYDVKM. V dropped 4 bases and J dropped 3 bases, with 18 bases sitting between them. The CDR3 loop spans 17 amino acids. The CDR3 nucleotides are TGTGCCAGCAGTTCCATGACAGCTAGATCAGCTAATGAAAAACTGTTTTTT. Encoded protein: CASSSMTARSANEKLFF.